This TCR beta chain emerged from a study of T cell changes during pregnancy in multiple sclerosis. The CDR3 covers 18 residues. V was trimmed by 4 bases and J by 5 bases, leaving 24 bases between them. CDR1 and CDR2 (germline): SNHLY, FYNNEI. Data came from immunoSEQ multiplex PCR; TCRdb stores just in-frame clones and leaves some out. The sample holds some 70,000 clones, less than 95% seen once. This receptor was obtained from a female donor with multiple sclerosis, enrolled in a pregnancy study. The sequences come from peripheral blood, collected in the second trimester of pregnancy. J is TRBJ2-1 and V is TRBV2, with a possible D match to TRBD2 (6 bases). The DNA of the CDR3 is TGTGCCAGCAGTGGTCCGAGGATGGGGGTTTCGGGAGACAATGAGCAGTTCTTC. This translates into CASSGPRMGVSGDNEQFF.